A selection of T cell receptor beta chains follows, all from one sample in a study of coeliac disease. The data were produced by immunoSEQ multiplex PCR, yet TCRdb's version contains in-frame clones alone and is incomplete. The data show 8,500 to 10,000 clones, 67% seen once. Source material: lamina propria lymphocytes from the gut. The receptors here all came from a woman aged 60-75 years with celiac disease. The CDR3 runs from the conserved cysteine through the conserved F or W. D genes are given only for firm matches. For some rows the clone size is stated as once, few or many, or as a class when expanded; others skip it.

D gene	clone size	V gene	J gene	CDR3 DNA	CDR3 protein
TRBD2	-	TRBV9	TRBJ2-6	TGTGCCAGCAGCTTTGGGCACCGGGGGGGTTCCGGGGCCAACGTCCTGACTTTC	CASSFGHRGGSGANVLTF
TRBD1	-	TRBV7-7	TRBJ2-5	TGTGCCAGCAGCTTAGGGGACAGGGGGCAAGAGACCCAGTACTTC	CASSLGDRGQETQYF
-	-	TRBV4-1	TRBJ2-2	TGCGCCAGCAGCCTGGGTAGACAGACCGGGGAGCTGTTTTTT	CASSLGRQTGELFF
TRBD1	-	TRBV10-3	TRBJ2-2	TGTGCCATCAGTGTCTCCGGGACAGTCGGGGAGCTGTTTTTT	CAISVSGTVGELFF
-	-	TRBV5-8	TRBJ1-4	TGTGCCAGCAGCTTAGGTGGAGACAATGAAAAACTGTTTTTT	CASSLGGDNEKLFF
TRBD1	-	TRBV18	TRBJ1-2	TGTGCCAGCTCACCCACTGACAGGGGACCCGGCTATGGCTACACCTTC	CASSPTDRGPGYGYTF
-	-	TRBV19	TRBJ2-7	TGTGCCAGTGAGGGGGAGTCCTACGAGCAGTACTTC	CASEGESYEQYF
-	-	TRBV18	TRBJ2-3	TGTGCCAGCTCACCACCTGTTCCATGCACAGATACGCAGTATTTT	CASSPPVPCTDTQYF
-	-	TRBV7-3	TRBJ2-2	TGTGCCAGCAGCTTTCAGGGAGGCACCGGGGAGCTGTTTTTT	CASSFQGGTGELFF
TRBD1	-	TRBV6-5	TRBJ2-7	TGTGCCAGCAGTTTGGGACAGTCCTACGAGCAGTACTTC	CASSLGQSYEQYF
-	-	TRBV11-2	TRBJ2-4	TGTGCCAGCAGCCTCGAACCCTCGGGCGGGGCCAAAAACATTCAGTACTTC	CASSLEPSGGAKNIQYF
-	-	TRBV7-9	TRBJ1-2	TGTGCCAGCAGCCACGGACAAACCCGCTATGGCTACACCTTC	CASSHGQTRYGYTF
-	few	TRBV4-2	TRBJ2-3	TGTGCCAGCAGCCAAGATCGGGCGGGCTACACAGATACGCAGTATTTT	CASSQDRAGYTDTQYF
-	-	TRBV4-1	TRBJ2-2	TGCGCCAGCAGCCAAGGGTCCCGCGAGGCCGGGGAGCTGTTTTTT	CASSQGSREAGELFF
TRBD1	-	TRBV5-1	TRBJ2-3	TGCGCCAGCAGCTTGGGGACAGGGCCCGCAGATACGCAGTATTTT	CASSLGTGPADTQYF
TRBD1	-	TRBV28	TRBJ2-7	TGTGCCAGCACCCCCCTCACAGGGGCCTACGAGCAGTACTTC	CASTPLTGAYEQYF
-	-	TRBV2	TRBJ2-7	TGTGCCAGCACGGTCTTTCAGGACAGTCTAACCTACGAGCAGTACTTC	CASTVFQDSLTYEQYF
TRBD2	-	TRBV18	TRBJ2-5	TGTGCCAGCTCACCCCTACCCCCGGGAGGGGCGGAAGAGACCCAGTACTTC	CASSPLPPGGAEETQYF
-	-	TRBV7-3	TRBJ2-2	TGTGCCAGCAGCTTAGGGGGCGGGAACACCGGGGAGCTGTTTTTT	CASSLGGGNTGELFF
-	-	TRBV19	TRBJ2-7	TGTGCCAGTAGTATCAGCGATGCCCGGGGGGAGCAGTACTTC	CASSISDARGEQYF